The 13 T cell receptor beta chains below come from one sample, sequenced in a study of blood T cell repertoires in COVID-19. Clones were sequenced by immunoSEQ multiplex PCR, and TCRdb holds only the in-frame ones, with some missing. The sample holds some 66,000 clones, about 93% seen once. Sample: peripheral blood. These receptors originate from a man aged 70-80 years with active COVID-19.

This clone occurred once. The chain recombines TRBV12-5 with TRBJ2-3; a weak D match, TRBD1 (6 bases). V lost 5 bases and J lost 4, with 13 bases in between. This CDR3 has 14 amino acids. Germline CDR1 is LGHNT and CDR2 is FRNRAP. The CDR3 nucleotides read TGTGCTAGTGGTATACAGGGTTCTGCAGATACGCAGTATTTT. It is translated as CASGIQGSADTQYF. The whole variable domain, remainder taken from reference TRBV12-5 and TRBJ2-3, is DARVTQTPRHKVTEMGQEVTMRCQPILGHNTVFWYRQTMMQGLELLAYFRNRAPLDDSGMPKDRFSAEMPDATLATLKIQPSEPRDSAVYFCASGIQGSADTQYFGPGTRLTVL.

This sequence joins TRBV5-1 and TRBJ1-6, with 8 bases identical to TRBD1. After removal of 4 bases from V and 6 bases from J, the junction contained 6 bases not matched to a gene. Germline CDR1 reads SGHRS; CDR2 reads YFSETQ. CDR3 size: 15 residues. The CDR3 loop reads CASSTGGRLNSPLHF. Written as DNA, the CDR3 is TGCGCCAGCAGCACAGGGGGAAGACTTAATTCACCCCTCCACTTT. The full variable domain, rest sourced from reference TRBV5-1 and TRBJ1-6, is KAGVTQTPRYLIKTRGQQVTLSCSPISGHRSVSWYQQTPGQGLQFLFEYFSETQRNKGNFPGRFSGRQFSNSRSEMNVSTLELGDSALYLCASSTGGRLNSPLHFGNGTRLTVT.

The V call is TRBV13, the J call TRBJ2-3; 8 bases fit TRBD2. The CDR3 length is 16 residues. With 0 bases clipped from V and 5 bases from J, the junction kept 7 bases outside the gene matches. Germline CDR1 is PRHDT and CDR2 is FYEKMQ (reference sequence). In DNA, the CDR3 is TGTGCCAGCAGCTTAGGACTAGCGGCGGGGGGAGATACGCAGTATTTT. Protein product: CASSLGLAAGGDTQYF.

The CDR3 bases are TGTGCCAGCAGCCCTACAGGGGCTGAGGATCAGCCCCAGCATTTT. Its protein is CASSPTGAEDQPQHF. The V gene is TRBV7-9, the J gene TRBJ1-5; 7 positions agree with TRBD1. CDR3 length: 15 amino acids. CDR1 is SEHNR, CDR2 FQNEAQ, per germline (reference sequence). The V segment lost 5 bases and the J segment 5 bases; nucleotides outside the gene matches: 9.

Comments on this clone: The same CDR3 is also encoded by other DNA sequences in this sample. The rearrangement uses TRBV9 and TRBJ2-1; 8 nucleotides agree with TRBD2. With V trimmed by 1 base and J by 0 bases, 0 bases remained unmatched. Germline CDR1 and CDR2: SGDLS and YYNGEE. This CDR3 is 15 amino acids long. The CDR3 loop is CASSVSGGSYNEQFF. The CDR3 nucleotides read TGTGCCAGCAGCGTAAGCGGGGGCTCCTACAATGAGCAGTTCTTC.

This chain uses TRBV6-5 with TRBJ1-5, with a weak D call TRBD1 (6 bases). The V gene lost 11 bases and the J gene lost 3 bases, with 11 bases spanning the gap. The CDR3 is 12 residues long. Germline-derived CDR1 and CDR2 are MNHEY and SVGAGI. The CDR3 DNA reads TGTGCCGCAGGACAGTACAATCAGCCCCAGCATTTT. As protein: CAAGQYNQPQHF.

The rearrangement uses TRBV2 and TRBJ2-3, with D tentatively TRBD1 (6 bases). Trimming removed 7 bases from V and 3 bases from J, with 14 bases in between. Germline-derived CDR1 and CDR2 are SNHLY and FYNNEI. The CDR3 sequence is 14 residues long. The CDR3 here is CASTPGQGTDTQYF. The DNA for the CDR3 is TGTGCCAGCACCCCGGGGCAGGGGACAGATACGCAGTATTTT.

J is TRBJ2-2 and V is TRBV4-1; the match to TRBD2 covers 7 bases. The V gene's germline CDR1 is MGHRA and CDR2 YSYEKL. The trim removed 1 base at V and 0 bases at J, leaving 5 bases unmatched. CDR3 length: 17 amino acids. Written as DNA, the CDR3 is TGCGCCAGCAGCCAAGTGGCCGGGGGGACGAACACCGGGGAGCTGTTTTTT. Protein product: CASSQVAGGTNTGELFF.

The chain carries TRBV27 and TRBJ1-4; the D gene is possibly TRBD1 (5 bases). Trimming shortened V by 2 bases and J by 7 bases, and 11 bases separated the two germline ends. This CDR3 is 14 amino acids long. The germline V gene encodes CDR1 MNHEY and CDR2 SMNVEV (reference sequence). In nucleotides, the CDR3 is TGTGCCAGCAGTTTAGCGTTAGGGGTTGAAAAACTGTTTTTT. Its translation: CASSLALGVEKLFF.

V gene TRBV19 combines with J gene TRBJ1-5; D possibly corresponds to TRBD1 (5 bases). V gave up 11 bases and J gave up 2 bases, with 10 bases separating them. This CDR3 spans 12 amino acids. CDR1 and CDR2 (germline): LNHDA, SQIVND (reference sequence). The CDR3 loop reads CASTGGNQPQHF. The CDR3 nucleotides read TGTGCCTCTACGGGGGGCAATCAGCCCCAGCATTTT.

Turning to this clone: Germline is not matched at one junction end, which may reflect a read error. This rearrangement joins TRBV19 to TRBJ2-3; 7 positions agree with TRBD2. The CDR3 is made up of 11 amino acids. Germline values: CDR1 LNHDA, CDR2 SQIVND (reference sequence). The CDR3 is CASSIGTTQFF. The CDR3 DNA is TGTGCCAGTAGTATTGGGACTACGCAGTTTTTT.

The CDR3 here is CASSESAYRAGEAFF. The CDR3 DNA reads as TGCGCCAGCAGTGAATCGGCTTACAGGGCCGGTGAAGCTTTCTTT. The gene calls are TRBV10-2 and TRBJ1-1; possibly TRBD1 for D (6 bases). From germline, CDR1 is WSHSY and CDR2 SAAADI. The length of the CDR3 is 15 residues. Trimming removed 3 bases at V and 7 bases at J, with 18 bases between.

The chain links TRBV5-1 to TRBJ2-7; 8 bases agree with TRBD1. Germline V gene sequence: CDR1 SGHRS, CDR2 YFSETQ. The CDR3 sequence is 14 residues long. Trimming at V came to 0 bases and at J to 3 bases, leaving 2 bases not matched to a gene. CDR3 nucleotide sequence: TGCGCCAGCAGCTTGGATGGACAGGGCTACGAGCAGTACTTC. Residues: CASSLDGQGYEQYF.